A selection of T cell receptor beta chains follows, all from one sample in a study of blood T cell repertoires in COVID-19. Some clones are missing from TCRdb's copy, which holds only in-frame ones; the method was immunoSEQ multiplex PCR. The repertoire consists of under 90,000 clones, with roughly 83% occurring once and the leading ten covering approximately 40%. Source material: peripheral blood. The origin of the receptors is an elderly man with acute or convalescent COVID-19. CDR3s include the opening cysteine and the closing phenylalanine or tryptophan. A D gene is named only where the DNA matches it firmly. Size is omitted from some rows. Given values are once, few, many or a class for expanded clones.

J gene: TRBJ2-7
D gene: TRBD1
clone size: NA
V gene: TRBV10-3
CDR3 protein: CAISSTGAGYEQYF
CDR3 DNA: TGTGCCATCAGCTCGACAGGGGCCGGCTACGAGCAGTACTTC

J gene: TRBJ1-1
D gene: NA
clone size: NA
V gene: TRBV4-3
CDR3 protein: CASSHPGLANRENTEAFF
CDR3 DNA: TGCGCCAGCAGCCACCCTGGACTCGCTAATAGGGAAAACACTGAAGCTTTCTTT

J gene: TRBJ1-3
D gene: TRBD1
clone size: NA
V gene: TRBV28
CDR3 protein: CASSGTGNSGNTIYF
CDR3 DNA: TGTGCCAGCAGTGGGACAGGGAACTCTGGAAACACCATATATTTT

J gene: TRBJ2-6
D gene: NA
clone size: NA
V gene: TRBV19
CDR3 protein: CASRFGGRVSGANVLTF
CDR3 DNA: TGTGCCAGTAGGTTCGGGGGGCGGGTCTCTGGGGCCAACGTCCTGACTTTC

J gene: TRBJ2-3
D gene: TRBD2
clone size: NA
V gene: TRBV10-3
CDR3 protein: CAISEVAGGNTQYF
CDR3 DNA: TGTGCCATCAGTGAAGTAGCGGGTGGGAATACGCAGTATTTT

J gene: TRBJ2-1
D gene: TRBD1
clone size: NA
V gene: TRBV5-1
CDR3 protein: CASNLDRGRRDEQFF
CDR3 DNA: TGCGCCAGCAACCTAGACAGGGGGCGCAGGGATGAGCAGTTCTTC

J gene: TRBJ1-3
D gene: NA
clone size: NA
V gene: TRBV6-1
CDR3 protein: CASSEQGSGNTIYF
CDR3 DNA: TGTGCCAGCAGTGAACAGGGCTCTGGAAACACCATATATTTT

J gene: TRBJ2-7
D gene: TRBD1
clone size: NA
V gene: TRBV14
CDR3 protein: CASSQYRGYEQYF
CDR3 DNA: TGTGCCAGCAGCCAGTACAGGGGTTACGAGCAGTACTTC

J gene: TRBJ2-7
D gene: TRBD1
clone size: NA
V gene: TRBV7-6
CDR3 protein: CASSSVGGTGGTGQYF
CDR3 DNA: TGTGCCAGCAGCTCCGTAGGGGGGACAGGGGGAACGGGGCAGTACTTC

J gene: TRBJ2-3
D gene: TRBD2
clone size: NA
V gene: TRBV7-9
CDR3 protein: CASSAGGPDTQYF
CDR3 DNA: TGTGCCAGCAGCGCGGGGGGGCCAGATACGCAGTATTTT

J gene: TRBJ1-2
D gene: TRBD1
clone size: once
V gene: TRBV27
CDR3 protein: CASSSQGARGYGYTF
CDR3 DNA: TGTGCCAGCAGTTCCCAGGGGGCGCGGGGCTATGGCTACACCTTC

J gene: TRBJ2-2
D gene: TRBD2
clone size: NA
V gene: TRBV27
CDR3 protein: CASSPPPYSGRYVGELFF
CDR3 DNA: TGTGCCAGCAGTCCACCTCCCTACAGCGGGAGGTACGTCGGGGAGCTGTTTTTT

J gene: TRBJ1-1
D gene: NA
clone size: NA
V gene: TRBV29-1
CDR3 protein: CSVTGNTEAFF
CDR3 DNA: TGCAGCGTCACAGGGAACACTGAAGCTTTCTTT

J gene: TRBJ1-5
D gene: NA
clone size: NA
V gene: TRBV6-2/TRBV6-3
CDR3 protein: CASSYPSGSGDQPQHF
CDR3 DNA: TGTGCCAGCAGTTACCCATCAGGGTCGGGGGATCAGCCCCAGCATTTT

J gene: TRBJ1-5
D gene: NA
clone size: NA
V gene: TRBV19
CDR3 protein: CASRPSWRGNQPQHF
CDR3 DNA: TGTGCCAGTAGGCCTAGTTGGAGGGGCAATCAGCCCCAGCATTTT

J gene: TRBJ1-6
D gene: NA
clone size: NA
V gene: TRBV3-1/TRBV3-2
CDR3 protein: CASSQAGGINSPLHF
CDR3 DNA: TGTGCCAGCAGCCAAGCGGGGGGGATTAATTCACCCCTCCACTTT

J gene: TRBJ2-7
D gene: TRBD2
clone size: NA
V gene: TRBV25-1
CDR3 protein: CASSGLAGVEQYF
CDR3 DNA: TGTGCCAGTTCGGGACTAGCGGGAGTCGAGCAGTACTTC

J gene: TRBJ2-1
D gene: TRBD2
clone size: NA
V gene: TRBV28
CDR3 protein: CASSTRLAGARNEQFF
CDR3 DNA: TGTGCCAGCAGCACCCGACTAGCGGGAGCTCGGAATGAGCAGTTCTTC

J gene: TRBJ1-1
D gene: NA
clone size: NA
V gene: TRBV9
CDR3 protein: CASSVVPGTEAFF
CDR3 DNA: TGTGCCAGCAGCGTAGTCCCGGGCACTGAAGCTTTCTTT

J gene: TRBJ2-3
D gene: TRBD2
clone size: NA
V gene: TRBV7-2
CDR3 protein: CASSIGLAGDKADTQYF
CDR3 DNA: TGTGCCAGCAGCATCGGACTAGCGGGAGATAAAGCAGATACGCAGTATTTT